This is a list of T cell receptor beta chains from one sample in a study of cytomegalovirus exposure and HLA in healthy donors. Produced via immunoSEQ multiplex PCR; TCRdb's table is partial and in-frame only. This table has about 130,000 clones, 83% appearing once. Sequenced: PBMCs. These receptors all come from a man between 18 and 35 years old in good health and CMV-seropositive. Each CDR3 is given with its conserved first and last residue. A D gene is named only where the DNA matches it firmly. Size values are once, few and many counts, or a class for expanded clones, and some rows have none.

d_call j_call v_call clone_size cdr3_length cdr3_aa cdr3_nt
TRBD1 TRBJ1-2 TRBV4-1 NA 19 CASSPEPGTGVREDYGYTF TGCGCCAGCAGCCCGGAGCCCGGGACAGGGGTAAGGGAGGACTATGGCTACACCTTC
NA TRBJ2-3 TRBV12-1 NA 15 CASTPGGISTDTQYF TGTGCCAGCACCCCGGGGGGAATATCCACAGATACGCAGTATTTT
TRBD1 TRBJ2-2 TRBV11-3 once 17 CASSAKIGTANTGELFF TGTGCCAGCAGCGCAAAAATTGGGACAGCGAACACCGGGGAGCTGTTTTTT
NA TRBJ1-1 TRBV19 NA 13 CASSIEANTEAFF TGTGCCAGTAGTATAGAGGCGAACACTGAAGCTTTCTTT
NA TRBJ1-2 TRBV13 NA 14 CASSVTPPSGGYTF TGTGCCAGCAGCGTCACCCCACCATCGGGGGGCTACACCTTC
NA TRBJ2-2 TRBV2 NA 16 CASSKTMGAGTGELFF TGTGCCAGCAGTAAAACCATGGGGGCTGGCACCGGGGAGCTGTTTTTT
TRBD1 TRBJ1-1 TRBV5-1 NA 17 CASSLSLGTGPNTEAFF TGCGCCAGCAGCTTGTCCCTCGGGACAGGGCCGAACACTGAAGCTTTCTTT
TRBD1 TRBJ2-7 TRBV27 NA 16 CASARLPGQSIDEQYF TGTGCCAGCGCGCGCCTCCCGGGACAGTCAATCGACGAGCAGTACTTC
TRBD2 TRBJ2-1 TRBV5-1 NA 16 CASSSTSGTPYNEQFF TGCGCCAGCAGCTCGACTAGCGGTACTCCCTACAATGAGCAGTTCTTC
NA TRBJ2-7 TRBV6-5 few 13 CASSYDGFYEQYF TGTGCCAGCAGTTACGATGGCTTTTACGAGCAGTACTTC
NA TRBJ2-5 TRBV4-1 NA 16 CASSLSGIGLQETQYF TGCGCCAGCAGCCTCTCGGGGATCGGGTTGCAAGAGACCCAGTACTTC
TRBD2 TRBJ2-3 TRBV2 NA 16 CASSVPTSGGEDTQYF TGTGCCAGCAGTGTGCCGACTAGCGGGGGGGAGGATACGCAGTATTTT
TRBD1 TRBJ2-2 TRBV7-9 NA 15 CASSLEGQGDGELFF TGTGCCAGCAGCTTAGAGGGACAGGGGGACGGGGAGCTGTTTTTT
TRBD2 TRBJ2-6 TRBV5-4 NA 15 CASPRGGSGANVLTF TGTGCCAGCCCTCGGGGGGGCTCTGGGGCCAACGTCCTGACTTTC
TRBD1 TRBJ1-2 TRBV25-1 NA 13 CASSETGGWGYTF TGTGCCAGCAGTGAAACAGGGGGATGGGGCTACACCTTC
TRBD1 TRBJ2-2 TRBV4-2 NA 17 CASSGRIGTENTGELFF TGTGCCAGCAGCGGACGCATTGGGACAGAGAACACCGGGGAGCTGTTTTTT